This TCR beta chain was captured by sequencing in a study of beta chain features in type 1 diabetes. The study's findings and limits: When VDJ junctions were examined, type 1 diabetes patients showed fewer insertions and more deletions. Whether TCRB rearrangement is influenced by HLA type went unresolved here.

In its sample, this clone was seen a few times. The antigen remains undetermined. The isolated RNA, all of it, was reverse transcribed, so expressed TCRB transcripts were what got sequenced. Assay used: immunoSEQ multiplex PCR; TCRdb lists only in-frame clones, some missing. This table holds over 700,000 clones, about a sixth found once. The CDR3 has 16 amino acids. Germline V gene lookup returns CDR1 MNHNS and CDR2 SASEGT. V was pared by 4 bases and J by 4 bases, with 7 bases of the junction left unmatched. This chain connects TRBV6-1 to TRBJ2-1, with TRBD2 identical over 10 bases. The TCR was taken from a woman aged 18-29 years in good health. Sequencing was done on a sample of naive CD4+ T cells from blood. DNA for the CDR3: TGTGCCAGCAGTGTGATACTAGCGGGGCCTTACAATGAGCAGTTCTTC. Residues: CASSVILAGPYNEQFF.